This is a list of T cell receptor beta chains from one sample in a study of T cell responses to AZD1222 COVID-19 vaccine. Clones were read by immunoSEQ multiplex PCR, and TCRdb kept only the in-frame ones, dropping some. The sample has around 84,000 clones; approximately 83% are singletons. Sequences were derived from peripheral blood, sampled 28 days after the second AZD1222 dose. The receptors were sampled from an adult who received the AZD1222 COVID-19 vaccine. Each CDR3 is given without its conserved first and last residue. Each record gives: J gene, V gene, CDR3 protein.

>TRBJ2-2|TRBV5-5
ASSLAPVEPNTGELF
>TRBJ1-2|TRBV2
ASSEKSGGLYGYT
>TRBJ1-6|TRBV10-2
AIGSYNSPLH
>TRBJ2-2|TRBV5-4
ASSRRDGERRLF
>TRBJ1-2|TRBV5-1
ASSSMGAENGYT
>TRBJ1-5|TRBV6-5
ALAGDNQPQH
>TRBJ2-1|TRBV19
ASSTRRSYSGAYNEQF
>TRBJ2-2|TRBV10-3
ATSVAGGTGELF
>TRBJ2-7|TRBV2
ASSDVGVGRY
>TRBJ2-7|TRBV18
ASSPRGSTYEQY
>TRBJ2-7|TRBV20-1
SATTREQY
>TRBJ1-4|TRBV11-2
ASIHHTGGNYEKLF
>TRBJ2-3|TRBV7-2
ASNVGLFTDTQY
>TRBJ2-7|TRBV7-9
ASSSWAGTGAYEQY
>TRBJ2-1|TRBV28
ASSSSGAVAAQF
>TRBJ1-1|TRBV7-9
ASSLLQGAREAF
>TRBJ1-1|TRBV2
ASSVDRVNTEAF
>TRBJ2-5|TRBV10-3
AISGGDQETQY
>TRBJ1-6|TRBV28
ASSLGVRLPNLYNSPLH
>TRBJ2-5|TRBV2
ASSELAGGLETQY
>TRBJ2-5|TRBV3-1/TRBV3-2
ASSQQGETQY
>TRBJ1-2|TRBV29-1
SVIRDSINGYT
>TRBJ2-7|TRBV13
ASSLGLMGSSYEQY
>TRBJ2-5|TRBV28
ASGKPGLVLWTQY
>TRBJ1-3|TRBV10-3
AISESLGSSGNTIY
>TRBJ2-1|TRBV7-2
ASSSKRAYNEQF
>TRBJ1-3|TRBV30
AWSLTVSGNTIY
>TRBJ2-3|TRBV4-1
ASSQDHPTDTQY
>TRBJ1-2|TRBV10-3
AISAGTEYGYT
>TRBJ1-3|TRBV28
ASWGDRANTIY
>TRBJ1-2|TRBV10-2
ASSEIRNDYGYT